This TCR beta chain was found in a study of cytomegalovirus exposure and HLA in healthy donors. On this clone: Antigen: not known.

Findings and caveats of the study: Associated with cytomegalovirus, according to the listing, were about 160 TCR beta chains.

Sequencing used immunoSEQ multiplex PCR; TCRdb keeps in-frame clones, though not all of them. The top ten clones hold 0.63% of a sample with tens of thousands of clones, 94% of them seen once. V was pared by 6 bases and J by 4 bases, with 16 bases between. The germline V gene has CDR1 MNHNS and CDR2 SASEGT. This CDR3 contains 15 residues. Material for sequencing was PBMCs. The receptor comes from a woman younger than 35 in good health and CMV-seronegative. The chain employs TRBV6-1 and TRBJ1-5; possible D gene TRBD1, 5 bases. The DNA of the CDR3 is TGTGCCAGCAGACGGATCAGGGAACGGAATCAGCCCCAGCATTTT. It encodes CASRRIRERNQPQHF.